This TCR beta chain was recovered during a study of T cell responses to AZD1222 COVID-19 vaccine. Points from the study as a whole: Unmutated regions of variants are reportedly targeted by nearly half of spike-specific TCRs.

The V and J ends lost 4 bases and 1 base respectively, with 11 bases between them. The CDR3 is 14 residues long. Germline lookup yields CDR1 SGHRS and CDR2 YFSETQ. Regarding this clone: The antigen is unknown.

Clones were sequenced by immunoSEQ multiplex PCR, and TCRdb holds only the in-frame ones, with some missing. The table has tens of thousands of clones, over 80% seen once. V gene TRBV5-1 combines with J gene TRBJ2-5; no clear D gene. The receptor was derived from an adult who received the AZD1222 COVID-19 vaccine. This sample comprised peripheral blood, obtained 28 days after the second AZD1222 dose. CDR3 bases: TGCGCCAGCAGCCCTATCCCCGGCCAAGAGACCCAGTACTTC. This sequence encodes CASSPIPGQETQYF.